The entry below describes one T cell receptor (beta chain). The data are from a study of blood T cell repertoires in COVID-19. Trimming removed 7 bases at V and 7 bases at J, with 14 bases between. This CDR3 has 13 amino acids. The V gene's germline CDR1 is MNHEY and CDR2 SMNVEV (reference sequence). Only in-frame clones appear in the TCRdb table, and some are missing; sequencing was by immunoSEQ multiplex PCR. The sample has 100,000 to 120,000 clones; approximately 80% are singletons. The chain is built from TRBV27 and TRBJ1-5; D may be TRBD1 (5 bases). This sequence was found in a woman aged 40 to 50 with acute or convalescent COVID-19. The sequenced material came from peripheral blood. The CDR3 region is CASTGRGGQPQHF. CDR3 coding DNA: TGTGCCAGCACAGGGCGGGGCGGGCAGCCCCAGCATTTT.